This TCR beta chain was documented in a study of human T cells and chemical hapten exposure. For the study at large: Alopecia areata, totalis or universalis was found in mostly female patients. Regarding the study as a whole: No alteration of TCRs above 1 in 1000 frequency was seen with DPC sensitization.

This CDR3 has 12 amino acids. Germline trimming cut 8 bases from V and 6 bases from J; bases unmatched to any gene: 4. Germline values: CDR1 SGHTA, CDR2 FQGNSA. Sample time point: patch test 1, 2 weeks after DPC sensitization. The treatment is: therapeutic diphenylcyclopropenone sensitization with weekly scalp DPC. Those who donated were patients with alopecia, 18 to 70 years of age, and suitable for DPC. This clonotype was seen ten or more times. Its matching antigen is unknown. Separate cDNA molecules received unique molecular identifiers, which the library attached to them. MiXCR was run by TCRdb on the RACE reads, yielding one entry per CDR3 protein. The data contain 150,000 to 200,000 distinct CDR3 sequences, roughly 15% of them singletons.

The V and J genes are TRBV7-2 and TRBJ2-1; TRBD2 agrees at 7 bases. The specimen comprised whole blood, sampled in connection with sensitization to the hapten diphenylcyclopropenone (DPC). This sequence was found in a woman aged 25 to 45 with alopecia areata. Some clones in this sample may be carry-over from other donors' samples. Here the CDR3 DNA reads TGTGCCAGCTGGGGAGGGCGCAATGAGCAGTTCTTC. Translated: CASWGGRNEQFF.